A single sample is the source of the 23 T cell receptor beta chains below, sequenced in a study of Ad26.COV2.S vaccination and SARS-CoV-2 variants. The assay was immunoSEQ multiplex PCR, and TCRdb's table has in-frame clones only and misses some. The sample includes around 140,000 clones, around 86% of them seen just once. Sequencing used peripheral blood, obtained after recovery from COVID-19. The receptors were gathered from a human donor who had recovered from COVID-19.

V usage is TRBV19 and J usage is TRBJ1-2; D remains ambiguous. This CDR3 is 14 amino acids long. The V and J ends lost 2 bases and 3 bases respectively, with 10 bases between them. Germline assignment: CDR1 LNHDA and CDR2 SQIVND (reference sequence). In DNA, the CDR3 is TGTGCCAGTAGTATAAATGACCGACACTATGGCTACACCTTC. This encodes CASSINDRHYGYTF.

This chain joins TRBV7-2 and TRBJ2-3, with 8 positions matching TRBD2. The CDR3 consists of 14 residues. The V and J ends lost 2 bases and 5 bases, in that order; junction bases with no gene match: 3. Germline V gives CDR1 SGHTA, CDR2 FQGNSA. The CDR3 region has the DNA TGTGCCAGCAGCTTATTTAGCGGGAAAGATACGCAGTATTTT. It yields the protein CASSLFSGKDTQYF.

The chain carries TRBV3-1 (or the pseudogene TRBV3-2) and TRBJ1-5; no reliable D call. V lost 1 base to trimming and J lost 7 bases, with 11 bases between them. This CDR3 is built from 14 residues. The V gene's germline CDR1 is LGHDT and CDR2 YNNKEL (reference sequence). CDR3 protein: CASSQGQETQPQHF. CDR3 nucleotides: TGTGCCAGCAGCCAAGGGCAAGAGACCCAGCCCCAGCATTTT.

The rearrangement links TRBV4-1 to TRBJ1-1; maybe TRBD1 (5 bases). Germline V gene lookup returns CDR1 MGHRA and CDR2 YSYEKL. This CDR3 has 15 amino acids. V lost 3 bases to trimming and J lost 4 bases, with 15 bases between them. The CDR3 DNA is TGCGCCAGCAGCCACCTACTGGGGGAGGCCACTGAAGCTTTCTTT. Translation: CASSHLLGEATEAFF.

The chain employs TRBV4-3 and TRBJ2-1; D gene ambiguous. The germline CDR1 and CDR2 sequences are LGHNA and YSLEER. The CDR3 runs 14 residues. Trimming left V 0 bases short and J 7 bases short, with 10 bases between. DNA of the CDR3: TGCGCCAGCAGCCAAGATCCCTTGGGGAATGAGCAGTTCTTC. Encoded protein: CASSQDPLGNEQFF.

The chain has TRBV7-6 and TRBJ2-5, with no clear D. V lost 1 base and J 5 bases, leaving 5 bases between the germline ends. This CDR3 contains 12 residues. Germline loops: CDR1 SGHVS, CDR2 FNYEAQ. This CDR3 is CASSLVSETQYF. CDR3 nucleotides: TGTGCCAGCAGCTTAGTGTCTGAGACCCAGTACTTC.

This clone has only one observation. The rearrangement links TRBV10-3 to TRBJ2-7, with 9 bases that match TRBD2. Per the germline V gene, CDR1 is ENHRY and CDR2 is SYGVKD. The J segment lost 4 bases and the V segment lost 3 bases, leaving 10 bases of the junction unmatched. CDR3 size: 16 residues. The CDR3: CAISDRNRLAVYEQYF. The CDR3, as DNA: TGTGCCATCAGTGACCGGAATAGACTAGCGGTATACGAGCAGTACTTC.

This chain joins TRBV6-4 and TRBJ2-7; D unclear. The ends were cut back, 6 bases at V and 2 bases at J, with 5 bases in the middle. The CDR3 is 11 amino acids. Germline CDR1 and CDR2: MRHNA and SNTAGT. The CDR3 region has the DNA TGTGCCAGCAGAAAACCCTACGAGCAGTACTTC. Amino acids: CASRKPYEQYF.

This chain uses TRBV15 with TRBJ2-7; 7 bases match TRBD1. The junction had 5 bases not matched to a gene; V was cut back by 0 bases and J by 3 bases. The CDR3 runs to 15 residues. Germline lookup yields CDR1 LNHNV and CDR2 YYDKDF (reference sequence). CDR3 in amino acids: CATSRDTGALYEQYF. The CDR3 DNA reads TGTGCCACCAGCAGAGACACAGGGGCTCTCTACGAGCAGTACTTC.

The chain carries TRBV7-2 and TRBJ1-1; D possibly corresponds to TRBD1 (6 bases). The V end lost 1 base, the J end lost 6 bases, and 12 bases lay between the germline ends. The CDR3 consists of 14 residues. CDR1 SGHTA and CDR2 FQGNSA come from the germline V gene. CDR3 loop: CASSLVGGRAEAFF. CDR3 in DNA: TGTGCCAGCAGCTTAGTTGGGGGGCGGGCTGAAGCTTTCTTT.

Turning to this clone: The sample has other DNA sequences that encode this CDR3 too. The gene calls are TRBV2 and TRBJ1-5; 7 bases line up with TRBD1. With 6 bases clipped from V and 4 bases from J, the junction kept 3 bases outside the gene matches. Germline values: CDR1 SNHLY, CDR2 FYNNEI. This CDR3 has 13 residues. Here the CDR3 reads CASSRDSNQPQHF. The CDR3 nucleotides read TGTGCCAGCAGCCGGGACAGTAATCAGCCCCAGCATTTT.

The chain employs TRBV6-6 and TRBJ2-7, with D possibly matching TRBD2 (6 bases). The CDR3 covers 17 residues. Germline lookup yields CDR1 MNHNY and CDR2 SVGAGI (reference sequence). V lost 5 bases, J lost 3 bases, and 23 bases lay in between. Written as DNA, the CDR3 is TGTGCCAGCAGTCCCGACCTCCGGGGGACTGGTCTCTACGAGCAGTACTTC. Its translation is CASSPDLRGTGLYEQYF.

This rearrangement joins TRBV5-1 to TRBJ1-1; D ambiguous. Trimming took off 4 bases at V and 0 bases at J, with 10 bases between the two ends. Per germline, CDR1 SGHRS and CDR2 YFSETQ. This CDR3 contains 14 residues. The CDR3 here is CASSGIGLNTEAFF. Here the CDR3 DNA reads TGCGCCAGCAGCGGGATCGGCCTGAACACTGAAGCTTTCTTT.

The rearrangement joins TRBV27 to TRBJ2-1, with a tentative D call TRBD1 (7 bases). CDR1 and CDR2 from the germline V gene are MNHEY and SMNVEV (reference sequence). V lost 3 bases and J lost 7, with 16 bases in between. The CDR3 runs 15 residues. CDR3 region: CASSFSVTGRNEQFF. As DNA, the CDR3 is TGTGCCAGCAGTTTCTCGGTGACAGGGAGGAATGAGCAGTTCTTC.

The CDR3 sequence: CASSPSGRNYNEQFF. The DNA of the CDR3 is TGTGCCAGCAGCCCCAGCGGGAGAAATTACAATGAGCAGTTCTTC. The rearrangement joins TRBV9 to TRBJ2-1; 8 bases align to TRBD2. The CDR3 sequence is 15 residues long. Germline CDR1 and CDR2: SGDLS and YYNGEE. The V segment lost 4 bases and the J segment 4 bases; nucleotides outside the gene matches: 7.

This rearrangement joins TRBV5-1 to TRBJ1-5; D unclear. Trimming removed 1 base from V and 5 bases from J, with 13 bases in between. This CDR3 has 15 residues. Germline values: CDR1 SGHRS, CDR2 YFSETQ. The CDR3 region is CASSLTGQNYQPQHF. The CDR3 bases are TGCGCCAGCAGCTTGACCGGGCAGAATTATCAGCCCCAGCATTTT.

This chain joins TRBV11-2 and TRBJ2-3; TRBD1 agrees at 7 bases. The CDR3 runs 13 residues. Germline V gene sequence: CDR1 SGHAT, CDR2 FQNNGV. Trimming removed 5 bases from V and 5 bases from J; junction bases left unmatched: 4. CDR3 sequence: CASSGWTGDTQYF. The CDR3 nucleotides are TGTGCCAGCAGCGGATGGACAGGAGATACGCAGTATTTT.

This sequence joins TRBV7-2 and TRBJ1-6; D is unclear. The V gene lost 1 base and the J gene lost 2 bases, with 9 bases spanning the gap. The CDR3 sequence is 16 residues long. Germline CDR1 and CDR2: SGHTA and FQGNSA. The CDR3 loop reads CASSLGSGTYNSPLHF. In DNA form, the CDR3 reads TGTGCCAGCAGCTTAGGAAGTGGAACCTATAATTCACCCCTCCACTTT.

The chain combines TRBV10-2 with TRBJ1-2; no definite D call. Germline-derived CDR1 and CDR2 are WSHSY and SAAADI. This CDR3 has 12 amino acids. V lost 3 bases and J 8 bases, leaving 10 bases between the germline ends. The CDR3 DNA is TGCGCCAGCAGTGATTGGGTTGAAGGCTACACCTTC. Translated, it gives CASSDWVEGYTF.

This chain uses TRBV5-6 with TRBJ2-7; 10 bases match TRBD1. CDR1 SGHDT and CDR2 YYEEEE come from the germline V gene. The V segment lost 3 bases and the J segment 2 bases; nucleotides outside the gene matches: 5. CDR3 length: 15 residues. The CDR3, as DNA: TGTGCCAGCAGCTACGGACAGGGGGTTACCTACGAGCAGTACTTC. This encodes CASSYGQGVTYEQYF. The variable domain in full, with the rest retrieved from reference TRBV5-6 and TRBJ2-7, is DAGVTQSPTHLIKTRGQQVTLRCSPKSGHDTVSWYQQALGQGPQFIFQYYEEEERQRGNFPDRFSGHQFPNYSSELNVNALLLGDSALYLCASSYGQGVTYEQYFGPGTRLTVT.

This clone was counted between two and nine times. The genes are TRBV12-3 or TRBV12-4 and TRBJ2-1; D is possibly TRBD2 (6 bases). Trimming pared 8 bases from V and 7 bases from J, leaving 12 bases between. CDR3 length: 12 amino acids. CDR3 region: CASAFGGNEQFF. CDR3 nucleotides: TGTGCCAGCGCCTTTGGGGGGAATGAGCAGTTCTTC.

This sequence joins TRBV5-1 and TRBJ1-1; tentative D call: TRBD1 (5 bases). The germline gives CDR1 SGHRS, CDR2 YFSETQ. CDR3 length: 15 amino acids. Trimming stripped 5 bases from V and 0 bases from J, with 14 bases between. CDR3 protein: CASRRTSQVNTEAFF. The CDR3 coding sequence is TGCGCCAGCAGAAGGACGTCACAGGTGAACACTGAAGCTTTCTTT.

The chain has TRBV27 and TRBJ1-6; weak D call: TRBD1 (5 bases). This CDR3 region has 18 residues. V lost 6 bases to trimming and J lost 1 base, with 19 bases between them. Looked up from germline, CDR1 is MNHEY and CDR2 is SMNVEV (reference sequence). CDR3 loop: CASSTGVLGASYNSPLHF. The CDR3 DNA follows: TGTGCCAGCAGCACCGGGGTTCTCGGGGCTTCCTATAATTCACCCCTCCACTTT.